The 32 T cell receptor beta chains listed next were all sequenced from one sample in a study of blood T cell repertoires in COVID-19. Produced via immunoSEQ multiplex PCR; TCRdb's table is partial and in-frame only. The sample consists of 160,000 or so clones, approximately 80% of them appearing once. Material: peripheral blood. The receptors shown here come from a man aged 60 to 69 with acute or convalescent COVID-19.

This clone was counted once. The chain links TRBV7-9 to TRBJ2-1, with 8 bases that match TRBD1. Germline CDR1 SEHNR, CDR2 FQNEAQ (reference sequence). The J segment lost 0 bases and the V segment lost 5 bases, leaving 6 bases of the junction unmatched. There are 16 residues in the CDR3. CDR3 DNA: TGTGCCAGCAGCCCCACAGGGGGGATCTCCTACAATGAGCAGTTCTTC. Translating gives CASSPTGGISYNEQFF.

V usage is TRBV5-1 and J usage is TRBJ1-1, with 8 bases lining up with TRBD1. The germline CDR1 and CDR2 sequences are SGHRS and YFSETQ. This CDR3 comprises 15 residues. V was pared by 4 bases and J by 1 base, with 6 bases of the junction left unmatched. The CDR3 loop is CASSARQGTNTEAFF. Written as DNA, the CDR3 is TGCGCCAGCAGCGCGCGACAGGGGACGAACACTGAAGCTTTCTTT.

This clone was counted once. The rearrangement uses TRBV6-5 and TRBJ2-1; 10 bases map to TRBD2. Trimming cost V 6 bases and J 8 bases; bases outside gene matches: 10. The CDR3 consists of 15 residues. CDR1 is MNHEY and CDR2 is SVGAGI in the germline V gene. In DNA, the CDR3 is TGTGCCAGCAGCCGGTCGGGTAGCGGGGGGTATGAGCAGTTCTTC. Its protein product is CASSRSGSGGYEQFF.

This clone turned up a few times. The chain uses TRBV25-1 and TRBJ2-1, with D unresolved. The CDR3 length is 12 residues. Per germline, CDR1 MGHDK and CDR2 SYGVNS. The germline V and J ends were trimmed by 3 bases and 4 bases, with 4 bases remaining between them. Written as DNA, the CDR3 is TGTGCCAGCAGTGACTTATACAATGAGCAGTTCTTC. As protein: CASSDLYNEQFF.

This clone occurred once. The rearrangement links TRBV5-4 to TRBJ1-1; no firm D call. CDR1 and CDR2 (germline): SGHNT, YYREEE (reference sequence). This CDR3 is built from 13 residues. V was pared by 2 bases and J by 1 base, with 6 bases between. The CDR3 DNA is TGTGCCAGCAGCTTTGGGCAGAACACTGAAGCTTTCTTT. It yields the protein CASSFGQNTEAFF. The full variable domain, with the rest looked up from reference TRBV5-4 and TRBJ1-1, is ETGVTQSPTHLIKTRGQQVTLRCSSQSGHNTVSWYQQALGQGPQFIFQYYREEENGRGNFPPRFSGLQFPNYSSELNVNALELDDSALYLCASSFGQNTEAFFGQGTRLTVV.

This clone was recorded a few times. The V gene is TRBV7-2, the J gene TRBJ1-3, with a tentative D call TRBD1 (6 bases). This CDR3 has 16 residues. Per the germline V gene, CDR1 is SGHTA and CDR2 is FQGNSA. Trimming stripped 5 bases from V and 3 bases from J, with 17 bases between. CDR3 nucleotides: TGTGCCAGCAGCCCTAGGGACAAAAGCTTTGGAAACACCATATATTTT. Its protein is CASSPRDKSFGNTIYF.

The CDR3: CASSRGLDGYTF. Written as DNA, the CDR3 is TGTGCCAGCAGCAGGGGTCTCGATGGCTACACCTTC. The rearrangement joins TRBV27 to TRBJ1-2; tentative D call: TRBD1 (6 bases). The V gene lost 6 bases and the J gene lost 6 bases, with 11 bases spanning the gap. Germline assignment: CDR1 MNHEY and CDR2 SMNVEV (reference sequence). The CDR3 has 12 amino acids.

This clone showed up just a few times. The rearrangement uses TRBV27 and TRBJ2-1, with 8 bases that match TRBD1. V lost 3 bases and J lost 15; bases outside the gene matches: 7. Germline CDR1 and CDR2: MNHEY and SMNVEV (reference sequence). This CDR3 is built from 12 residues. CDR3 nucleotide sequence: TGTGCCAGCAGTTTCCCCAGGGGGCCGAGGTTCTTC. Protein product: CASSFPRGPRFF.

The gene calls are TRBV19 and TRBJ1-2, with D possibly being TRBD1 (6 bases). Trimming took off 6 bases at V and 5 bases at J, with 19 bases between the two ends. CDR1 LNHDA and CDR2 SQIVND come from the germline V gene (reference sequence). The CDR3 length is 15 residues. CDR3 nucleotides: TGTGCCAGTAGCCCTACAGGGTTTTTTCGTTATGGCTACACCTTC. Its translation: CASSPTGFFRYGYTF. The full variable domain, completed using reference TRBV19 and TRBJ1-2, is DGGITQSPKYLFRKEGQNVTLSCEQNLNHDAMYWYRQDPGQGLRLIYYSQIVNDFQKGDIAEGYSVSREKKESFPLTVTSAQKNPTAFYLCASSPTGFFRYGYTFGSGTRLTVV.

The chain employs TRBV7-2 and TRBJ2-7, with D possibly matching TRBD1 (6 bases). In germline, CDR1 is SGHTA, CDR2 FQGNSA. Trimming left V 5 bases short and J 5 bases short, with 16 bases between. This CDR3 spans 14 amino acids. The CDR3 spells CASSIETGSNEQYF. CDR3 nucleotides: TGTGCCAGCAGCATCGAGACAGGTTCTAACGAGCAGTACTTC.

This rearrangement joins TRBV7-9 to TRBJ2-1, with 8 bases matching TRBD2. CDR3 length equals 16 residues. CDR1 is SEHNR and CDR2 is FQNEAQ in the germline V gene (reference sequence). Trimming at V came to 2 bases and at J to 7 bases, leaving 10 bases not matched to a gene. CDR3 in DNA: TGTGCCAGCAGCTTAAAGGGTGGCGCGGGAGGAAATGAGCAGTTCTTC. Translating gives CASSLKGGAGGNEQFF.

Here the CDR3 reads CSASPSGGVGELFF. The CDR3 DNA sequence: TGCAGTGCTAGTCCCAGCGGGGGGGTCGGGGAGCTGTTTTTT. The chain combines TRBV20-1 with TRBJ2-2, with TRBD2 matching over 10 bases. With V trimmed by 3 bases and J by 7 bases, 5 bases remained unmatched. The CDR3 runs 14 residues. In germline, CDR1 is DFQATT, CDR2 SNEGSKA (reference sequence).

The rearrangement uses TRBV6-2 or TRBV6-3 and TRBJ1-5, with unresolved D. V dropped 1 base and J dropped 6 bases, with 7 bases sitting between them. The CDR3 consists of 13 residues. The germline V gene has CDR1 MNHEY and CDR2 SVGEGT. As DNA, the CDR3 is TGTGCCAGCAGTTACTTCGGTGGTCAGCCCCAGCATTTT. Translation: CASSYFGGQPQHF.

This clone appeared a few times. V and J are TRBV6-2 or TRBV6-3 and TRBJ2-3; 12 bases line up with TRBD2. The CDR3 has 15 residues. Germline V lookup: CDR1 MNHEY, CDR2 SVGEGT. With V trimmed by 6 bases and J by 5 bases, 6 bases remained unmatched. The CDR3, as DNA: TGTGCCAGCAGCCTAGCGGGGGGGCCCGGAGATACGCAGTATTTT. Its translation: CASSLAGGPGDTQYF.

CDR3 protein: CASRLTGNQPQHF. CDR3 coding DNA: TGTGCCAGCCGGCTCACAGGGAATCAGCCCCAGCATTTT. The chain has TRBV6-5 and TRBJ1-5, with D perhaps TRBD1 (6 bases). The CDR3 has 13 amino acids. The germline CDR1 and CDR2 sequences are MNHEY and SVGAGI. The V gene lost 8 bases and the J gene lost 4 bases, with 12 bases spanning the gap.

This sequence joins TRBV6-5 and TRBJ1-4; TRBD1 matches 7 bases. CDR1 and CDR2 from the germline V gene are MNHEY and SVGAGI. The V segment lost 11 bases and the J segment 5 bases; nucleotides outside the gene matches: 14. CDR3 length: 15 residues. DNA for the CDR3: TGTGCCGGGAGCCAGCAACAGGGGACGAATGAAAAACTGTTTTTT. It is translated as CAGSQQQGTNEKLFF.

The chain has TRBV5-1 and TRBJ2-2; TRBD2 matches at 13 bases. J gave up 4 bases and V 4 bases, and 4 bases lay outside the gene matches. The CDR3 is made up of 16 amino acids. CDR1 is SGHRS and CDR2 is YFSETQ in the germline V gene. This CDR3 reads CASSHGTSGVTGELFF. Here the CDR3 DNA reads TGCGCCAGCAGCCACGGGACTAGCGGGGTCACCGGGGAGCTGTTTTTT.

The J gene is TRBJ2-7, the V gene TRBV6-5; D unclear. The CDR3 extends over 15 amino acids. Germline CDR1 is MNHEY and CDR2 is SVGAGI. Trimming took 6 bases from V and 4 from J, leaving 19 bases between them. DNA for the CDR3: TGTGCCAGCAGCCTCGGCCCCTCGAGGTTATACGAGCAGTACTTC. As protein: CASSLGPSRLYEQYF.

This sequence joins TRBV7-6 and TRBJ1-4; 7 nucleotides line up with TRBD1. The ends lost 1 base at V and 3 bases at J; junction bases unmatched: 8. This CDR3 has 17 residues. From germline, CDR1 is SGHVS and CDR2 FNYEAQ. The CDR3 loop is CASSLGQGVAANEKLFF. CDR3 DNA sequence: TGTGCCAGCAGCTTAGGGCAGGGGGTAGCGGCTAATGAAAAACTGTTTTTT.

The chain has TRBV6-2 or TRBV6-3 and TRBJ1-2, with D possibly TRBD1 on 6 matching bases. In germline, CDR1 is MNHEY, CDR2 SVGEGT. V lost 4 bases and J 3 bases, leaving 9 bases between the germline ends. CDR3 length: 13 residues. Here the CDR3 DNA reads TGTGCCAGCAGTTCTACAGGGTACTATGGCTACACCTTC. Amino acids: CASSSTGYYGYTF.

This rearrangement joins TRBV6-5 to TRBJ1-4; TRBD1 might be the D (5 bases). Germline V gene sequence: CDR1 MNHEY, CDR2 SVGAGI. Trimming shortened V by 5 bases and J by 7 bases, and 14 bases separated the two germline ends. The CDR3 is made up of 14 amino acids. CDR3: CASSPGGGTEKLFF. The CDR3 DNA reads TGTGCCAGCAGTCCCGGGGGAGGAACTGAAAAACTGTTTTTT.

This clone was counted only a few times. The CDR3 nucleotides are TGTGCCAGCAGCACACAGGGCACCGGGGAGCTGTTTTTT. The encoded protein is CASSTQGTGELFF. This chain joins TRBV14 and TRBJ2-2; TRBD1 might be the D (6 bases). The ends were cut back, 5 bases at V and 4 bases at J, with 8 bases in the middle. CDR3 size: 13 residues. Germline V lookup: CDR1 SGHDN, CDR2 FVKESK.

This clone was detected a few times. Other DNA sequences in this specimen translate into the identical CDR3. This rearrangement joins TRBV30 to TRBJ1-1; 9 bases match TRBD1. V trimming: 4 bases; J trimming: 5 bases; junction bases outside the gene matches: 5. Germline-derived CDR1 and CDR2 are GTSNPN and SVGIG (reference sequence). The length of the CDR3 is 13 residues. DNA for the CDR3: TGTGCCTGGAAACGGACAGGGGTGACTGAAGCTTTCTTT. Its protein product is CAWKRTGVTEAFF.

This clone is a singleton in its sample. The chain joins TRBV5-1 to TRBJ1-4; possibly TRBD1 for D (5 bases). CDR1 is SGHRS and CDR2 is YFSETQ in the germline V gene. Trimming cost V 0 bases and J 8 bases, with 14 bases left between them. This CDR3 has 15 amino acids. CDR3 DNA sequence: TGCGCCAGCAGCTTGGATCCGGGGGTAGAGGAAAAACTGTTTTTT. It specifies CASSLDPGVEEKLFF.

This sequence joins TRBV9 and TRBJ2-3; the match to TRBD2 covers 14 bases. V gave up 4 bases and J gave up 3 bases; unmatched junction bases: 4. CDR1 and CDR2 (germline): SGDLS, YYNGEE. The CDR3 sequence is 16 residues long. Written as DNA, the CDR3 is TGTGCCAGCAGCCCAGGGACTAGCGGGGGTACAGATACGCAGTATTTT. Amino acid sequence: CASSPGTSGGTDTQYF.

The chain is built from TRBV5-1 and TRBJ2-5; a possible D gene is TRBD1 (6 bases). Trimming stripped 4 bases from V and 2 bases from J, with 9 bases between. This CDR3 spans 13 amino acids. Germline assignment: CDR1 SGHRS and CDR2 YFSETQ. The CDR3 DNA is TGCGCCAGCAGCGAGGGGGAGCAAGAGACCCAGTACTTC. This gives the protein CASSEGEQETQYF. Based on the CDR3 plus reference TRBV5-1 and TRBJ2-5, the full variable domain is KAGVTQTPRYLIKTRGQQVTLSCSPISGHRSVSWYQQTPGQGLQFLFEYFSETQRNKGNFPGRFSGRQFSNSRSEMNVSTLELGDSALYLCASSEGEQETQYFGPGTRLLVL.

The V call is TRBV6-2 or TRBV6-3, the J call TRBJ2-7; 9 bases align to TRBD2. From germline, CDR1 is MNHEY and CDR2 SVGEGT. J lost 0 bases, V lost 2 bases, and 8 bases had no gene match. The CDR3 totals 17 residues. CDR3 sequence: CASSYPLSGGSSYEQYF. In DNA form, the CDR3 reads TGTGCCAGCAGTTACCCTCTTAGCGGGGGAAGCTCCTACGAGCAGTACTTC.

The rearrangement uses TRBV7-2 and TRBJ2-5, with TRBD2 matching over 8 bases. V shed 8 bases and J 5 bases; nucleotides not matched to a gene: 10. Germline lookup yields CDR1 SGHTA and CDR2 FQGNSA. This CDR3 has 14 residues. The CDR3 DNA is TGTGCCAGCGGCACGGGGGGGCAGGGGGAGACCCAGTACTTC. The encoded protein is CASGTGGQGETQYF.

In this sample, this clone turned up once. The CDR3 nucleotides read TGTGCCAGCAGTACTTTCGACACAGGGAACTATGGCTACACCTTC. This encodes CASSTFDTGNYGYTF. The chain combines TRBV6-6 with TRBJ1-2, with a weak D call TRBD1 (6 bases). The V gene's germline CDR1 is MNHNY and CDR2 SVGAGI (reference sequence). The CDR3 has 15 amino acids. Trimming stripped 5 bases from V and 2 bases from J, with 15 bases between.

The genes are TRBV19 and TRBJ2-6, with TRBD2 as a possible D gene (6 bases). The CDR3 contains 17 residues. Germline CDR1 reads LNHDA; CDR2 reads SQIVND (reference sequence). V lost 1 base and J 0 bases, leaving 10 bases between the germline ends. CDR3: CASSIGGGTSGANVLTF. DNA of the CDR3: TGTGCCAGTAGTATAGGAGGCGGGACCTCTGGGGCCAACGTCCTGACTTTC.

This clone was recorded a few times. This chain links TRBV10-2 with TRBJ1-2; D may be TRBD1 (6 bases). This CDR3 region has 12 residues. Germline V CDR1 and CDR2: WSHSY, SAAADI. V was cut by 9 bases and J by 1 base, with 9 bases left in between. CDR3 region: CASNRDNYGYTF. The CDR3 DNA reads TGCGCCAGTAACAGGGATAACTATGGCTACACCTTC.

The genes are TRBV9 and TRBJ1-1; tentative D call: TRBD1 (6 bases). Deletions cut 4 bases from V and 4 bases from J, with 11 bases between. Germline loops: CDR1 SGDLS, CDR2 YYNGEE. CDR3 size: 13 residues. The DNA of the CDR3 is TGTGCCAGCAGCCCTCGGACAGCCACTGAAGCTTTCTTT. Residues: CASSPRTATEAFF.